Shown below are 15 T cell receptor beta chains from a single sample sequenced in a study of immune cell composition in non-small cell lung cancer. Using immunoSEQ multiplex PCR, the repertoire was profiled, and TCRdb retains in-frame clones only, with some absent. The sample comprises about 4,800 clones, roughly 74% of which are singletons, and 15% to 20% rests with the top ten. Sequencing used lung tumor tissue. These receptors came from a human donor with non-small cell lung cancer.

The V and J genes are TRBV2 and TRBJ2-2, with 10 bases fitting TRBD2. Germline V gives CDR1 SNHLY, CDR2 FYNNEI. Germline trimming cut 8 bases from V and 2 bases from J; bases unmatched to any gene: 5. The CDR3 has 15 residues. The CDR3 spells CASAGLAVNTGELFF. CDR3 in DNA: TGTGCCAGCGCCGGACTAGCGGTAAACACCGGGGAGCTGTTTTTT. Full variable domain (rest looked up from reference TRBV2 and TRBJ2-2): EPEVTQTPSHQVTQMGQEVILRCVPISNHLYFYWYRQILGQKVEFLVSFYNNEISEKSEIFDDQFSVERPDGSNFTLKIRSTKLEDSAMYFCASAGLAVNTGELFFGEGSRLTVL.

For the CDR3, the DNA is TGCAGCGTTGCCGGAGTGTCCCAAGAGACCCAGTACTTC. This sequence encodes CSVAGVSQETQYF. The chain recombines TRBV29-1 with TRBJ2-5, with D uncertain. There are 13 residues in the CDR3. V dropped 4 bases and J dropped 1 base, with 10 bases sitting between them. CDR1 is SQVTM and CDR2 is ANQGSEA in the germline V gene.

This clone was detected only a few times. This chain's CDR3 is CASSLQRRMDTEAFF. The CDR3 DNA follows: TGTGCCAGCAGCTTACAGCGACGGATGGACACTGAAGCTTTCTTT. The chain uses TRBV7-6 and TRBJ1-1; D remains unclear. CDR1 and CDR2 from the germline V gene are SGHVS and FNYEAQ. V was trimmed by 2 bases and J by 3 bases, leaving 13 bases between them. The CDR3 totals 15 residues.

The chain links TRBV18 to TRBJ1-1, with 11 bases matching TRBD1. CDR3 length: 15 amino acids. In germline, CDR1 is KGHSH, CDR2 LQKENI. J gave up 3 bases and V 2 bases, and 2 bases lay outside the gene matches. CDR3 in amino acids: CASSPWDRGDTEAFF. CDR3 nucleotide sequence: TGTGCCAGCTCACCATGGGACAGGGGGGACACTGAAGCTTTCTTT.

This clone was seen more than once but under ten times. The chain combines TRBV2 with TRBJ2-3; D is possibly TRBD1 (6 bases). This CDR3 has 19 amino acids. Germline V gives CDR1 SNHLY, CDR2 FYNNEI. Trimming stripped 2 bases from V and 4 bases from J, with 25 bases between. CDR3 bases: TGTGCCAGCAGTGAACCGAAGGGGGACCGCAAAAGTTACGCAGATACGCAGTATTTT. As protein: CASSEPKGDRKSYADTQYF. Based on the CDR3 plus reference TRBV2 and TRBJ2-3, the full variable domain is EPEVTQTPSHQVTQMGQEVILRCVPISNHLYFYWYRQILGQKVEFLVSFYNNEISEKSEIFDDQFSVERPDGSNFTLKIRSTKLEDSAMYFCASSEPKGDRKSYADTQYFGPGTRLTVL.

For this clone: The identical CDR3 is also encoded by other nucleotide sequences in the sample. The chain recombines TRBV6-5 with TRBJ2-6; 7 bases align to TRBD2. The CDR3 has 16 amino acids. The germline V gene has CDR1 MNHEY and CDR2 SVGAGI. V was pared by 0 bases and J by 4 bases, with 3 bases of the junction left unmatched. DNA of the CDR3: TGTGCCAGCAGTTACTCGAGCGGGGCCGGGGCCAACGTCCTGACTTTC. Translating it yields CASSYSSGAGANVLTF.

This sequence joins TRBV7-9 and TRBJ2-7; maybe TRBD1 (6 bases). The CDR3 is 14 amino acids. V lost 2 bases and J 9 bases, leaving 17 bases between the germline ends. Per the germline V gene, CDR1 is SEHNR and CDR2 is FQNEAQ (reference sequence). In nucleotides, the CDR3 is TGTGCCAGCAGCTTACAGGGGAGTGATACGAGGCAGTACTTC. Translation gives CASSLQGSDTRQYF.

CDR3 nucleotide sequence: TGTGCCTGGGTAACCGGGGTTCTGAACACTGAAGCTTTCTTT. Encoded protein: CAWVTGVLNTEAFF. J is TRBJ1-1 and V is TRBV30; D is unclear. The germline gives CDR1 GTSNPN, CDR2 SVGIG (reference sequence). CDR3 length: 14 residues. V dropped 5 bases and J dropped 0 bases, with 13 bases sitting between them. The full variable domain, completed using reference TRBV30 and TRBJ1-1, is SQTIHQWPATLVQPVGSPLSLECTVEGTSNPNLYWYRQAAGRGLQLLFYSVGIGQISSEVPQNLSASRPQDRQFILSSKKLLLSDSGFYLCAWVTGVLNTEAFFGQGTRLTVV.

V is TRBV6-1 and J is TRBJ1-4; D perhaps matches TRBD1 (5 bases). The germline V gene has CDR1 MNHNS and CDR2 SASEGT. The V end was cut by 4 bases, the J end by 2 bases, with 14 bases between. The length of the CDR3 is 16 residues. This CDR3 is CASSAPRVRTNEKLFF. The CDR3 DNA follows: TGTGCCAGCAGTGCACCCAGGGTACGCACTAATGAAAAACTGTTTTTT.

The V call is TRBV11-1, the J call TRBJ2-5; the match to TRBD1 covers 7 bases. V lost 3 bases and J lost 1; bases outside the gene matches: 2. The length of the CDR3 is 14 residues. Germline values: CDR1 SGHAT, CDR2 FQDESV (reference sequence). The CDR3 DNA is TGTGCCAGCAGCTTCAAGGGGGCCCAAGAGACCCAGTACTTC. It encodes CASSFKGAQETQYF.

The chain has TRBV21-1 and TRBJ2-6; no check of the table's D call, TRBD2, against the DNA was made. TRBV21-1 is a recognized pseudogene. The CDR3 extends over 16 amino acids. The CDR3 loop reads CASSKVGGTGANVLTF. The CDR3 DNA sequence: TGTGCCAGCAGCAAAGTGGGGGGGACTGGGGCCAACGTCCTGACTTTC.

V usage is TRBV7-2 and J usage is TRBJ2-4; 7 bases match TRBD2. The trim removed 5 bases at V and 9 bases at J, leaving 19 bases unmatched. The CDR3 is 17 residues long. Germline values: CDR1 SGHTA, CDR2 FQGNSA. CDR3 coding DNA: TGTGCCAGCAGCCAAGAAGTGGTCAAGCGGGGCGGTGTCATTCAGTACTTC. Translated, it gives CASSQEVVKRGGVIQYF.

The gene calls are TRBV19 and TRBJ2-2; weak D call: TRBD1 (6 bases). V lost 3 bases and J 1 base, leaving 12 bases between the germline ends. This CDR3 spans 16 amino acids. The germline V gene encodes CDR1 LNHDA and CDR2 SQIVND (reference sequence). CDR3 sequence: CASSMERTENTGELFF. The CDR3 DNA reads TGTGCCAGTAGTATGGAGAGGACAGAGAACACCGGGGAGCTGTTTTTT.

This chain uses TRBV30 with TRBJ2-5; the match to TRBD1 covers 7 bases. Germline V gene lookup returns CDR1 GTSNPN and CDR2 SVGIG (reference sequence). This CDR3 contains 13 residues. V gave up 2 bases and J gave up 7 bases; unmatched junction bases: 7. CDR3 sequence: CAWSLTRGLTQYF. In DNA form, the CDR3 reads TGTGCCTGGAGTCTCACCAGGGGGTTGACCCAGTACTTC.

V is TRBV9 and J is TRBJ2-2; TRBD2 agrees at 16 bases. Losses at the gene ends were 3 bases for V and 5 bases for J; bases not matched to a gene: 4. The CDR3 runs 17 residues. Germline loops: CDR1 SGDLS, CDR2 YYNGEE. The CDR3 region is CASSGGLAGGGTGELFF. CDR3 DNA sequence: TGTGCCAGCAGCGGGGGACTAGCGGGAGGGGGGACCGGGGAGCTGTTTTTT.